The 19 T cell receptor beta chains given below trace back to one sample, sequenced in a study of shared clonotypes between healthy human individuals. The assay was immunoSEQ multiplex PCR, and TCRdb's table has in-frame clones only and misses some. The profile shows 2 million to 2.5 million clones, just under 95% of them singletons. Source material: naive CD4+ T cells from PBMCs. Subset denoted: CD45RA+ positively selected. Every receptor here comes from a man between 18 and 29 years old in good health. Some clones in this sample may be carry-over from other donors' samples.

The genes are TRBV19 and TRBJ1-5; the D gene is possibly TRBD1 (6 bases). This CDR3 has 15 amino acids. Trimming shortened V by 5 bases and J by 4 bases, and 15 bases separated the two germline ends. CDR1 LNHDA and CDR2 SQIVND come from the germline V gene (reference sequence). In DNA form, the CDR3 reads TGTGCCAGTAGTCCGTACAGGGTAGGGAATCAGCCCCAGCATTTT. Amino acids: CASSPYRVGNQPQHF.

A note on this clone: This same CDR3 is encoded by further DNA sequences in the sample. The chain employs TRBV5-1 and TRBJ2-5, with 9 positions matching TRBD1. Germline CDR1 is SGHRS and CDR2 is YFSETQ. This CDR3 comprises 14 residues. V lost 3 bases, J lost 1 base, and 1 base stayed unmatched. CDR3 DNA sequence: TGCGCCAGCAGCTCGGGACAGGGCCAAGAGACCCAGTACTTC. This encodes CASSSGQGQETQYF.

The rearrangement links TRBV19 to TRBJ1-2; a weak D match, TRBD1 (5 bases). There are 13 residues in the CDR3. V was pared by 8 bases and J by 7 bases, with 17 bases between. Per the germline V gene, CDR1 is LNHDA and CDR2 is SQIVND (reference sequence). The CDR3 nucleotides are TGTGCCAGTTCCGTCAGCCGGGGGTCTGGCTACACCTTC. It specifies CASSVSRGSGYTF.

The chain uses TRBV27 and TRBJ1-4; D unresolved. Germline lookup yields CDR1 MNHEY and CDR2 SMNVEV (reference sequence). The V gene lost 5 bases and the J gene lost 7 bases, with 14 bases spanning the gap. The CDR3 spans 14 residues. The CDR3 spells CASSPNGLSEKLFF. CDR3 nucleotide sequence: TGTGCCAGCAGTCCAAATGGCCTAAGTGAAAAACTGTTTTTT.

The V gene is TRBV2, the J gene TRBJ2-6, with 9 bases that match TRBD1. The V segment lost 4 bases and the J segment 2 bases; nucleotides outside the gene matches: 9. This CDR3 spans 18 amino acids. Germline loops: CDR1 SNHLY, CDR2 FYNNEI. The CDR3 loop reads CASSVLGQGYTGANVLTF. In DNA, the CDR3 is TGTGCCAGCAGTGTTCTGGGACAGGGATACACTGGGGCCAACGTCCTGACTTTC.

This chain connects TRBV11-3 to TRBJ2-3; tentatively, D is TRBD2 (7 bases). The V gene lost 5 bases and the J gene lost 3 bases, with 12 bases spanning the gap. Germline V CDR1 and CDR2: SGHNT, YENEEA. This CDR3 is built from 14 residues. The CDR3 loop is CASSRRGGTDTQYF. Here the CDR3 DNA reads TGTGCCAGCAGCAGAAGGGGGGGGACAGATACGCAGTATTTT.

This clone appeared once. The chain employs TRBV2 and TRBJ2-3, with 8 bases aligning to TRBD2. The ends lost 0 bases at V and 0 bases at J; junction bases unmatched: 5. CDR1 SNHLY and CDR2 FYNNEI come from the germline V gene. The CDR3 spans 17 residues. This chain's CDR3 is CASSEAASGSSTDTQYF. The CDR3 DNA reads as TGTGCCAGCAGTGAAGCGGCTAGCGGGTCTAGCACAGATACGCAGTATTTT.

This chain joins TRBV19 and TRBJ1-2; 8 bases map to TRBD1. The CDR3 spans 12 residues. V lost 5 bases to trimming and J lost 6 bases; unmatched junction nucleotides: 2. CDR1 and CDR2 (germline): LNHDA, SQIVND (reference sequence). The CDR3 region has the DNA TGTGCCAGTAGTCGGACAGGGCATGGCTACACCTTC. This translates into CASSRTGHGYTF.

This chain connects TRBV28 to TRBJ1-2; no definite D call. The germline CDR1 and CDR2 sequences are MDHEN and SYDVKM. CDR3 length: 15 residues. V lost 6 bases and J lost 0, with 14 bases in between. The DNA of the CDR3 is TGTGCCAGCAGCCTTCTAATGGGCGCTAACTATGGCTACACCTTC. Translating gives CASSLLMGANYGYTF.

Turning to this clone: Other DNA sequences in the sample encode the same CDR3. The chain combines TRBV18 with TRBJ2-1; 8 bases are shared with TRBD2. The CDR3 has 15 residues. The V gene's germline CDR1 is KGHSH and CDR2 LQKENI. With V trimmed by 0 bases and J by 8 bases, 6 bases remained unmatched. CDR3 in amino acids: CASSPPSGRSDEQFF. The CDR3 DNA is TGTGCCAGCTCACCACCCAGCGGGAGAAGCGATGAGCAGTTCTTC. The full variable domain, its missing parts supplied by reference TRBV18 and TRBJ2-1, is NAGVMQNPRHLVRRRGQEARLRCSPMKGHSHVYWYRQLPEEGLKFMVYLQKENIIDESGMPKERFSAEFPKEGPSILRIQQVVRGDSAAYFCASSPPSGRSDEQFFGPGTRLTVL.

The chain has TRBV2 and TRBJ1-2; TRBD1 matches at 8 bases. Germline V gene data show CDR1 as SNHLY and CDR2 as FYNNEI. This CDR3 has 18 residues. J gave up 2 bases and V 6 bases, and 17 bases lay outside the gene matches. Here the CDR3 reads CASRPTWFGQGRNYGYTF. The CDR3 DNA reads as TGTGCCAGCAGGCCGACCTGGTTTGGACAGGGCCGGAACTATGGCTACACCTTC. Based on the CDR3 plus reference TRBV2 and TRBJ1-2, the full variable domain is EPEVTQTPSHQVTQMGQEVILRCVPISNHLYFYWYRQILGQKVEFLVSFYNNEISEKSEIFDDQFSVERPDGSNFTLKIRSTKLEDSAMYFCASRPTWFGQGRNYGYTFGSGTRLTVV.

This chain connects TRBV28 to TRBJ2-1; D remains unclear. V was cut by 6 bases and J by 4 bases, with 19 bases left in between. The germline CDR1 and CDR2 sequences are MDHEN and SYDVKM. There are 16 residues in the CDR3. CDR3 in DNA: TGTGCCAGCAGCTCATTGGCCGCTACTAAGTACAATGAGCAGTTCTTC. Its translation is CASSSLAATKYNEQFF.

The chain combines TRBV6-1 with TRBJ2-3, with D hard to call. The CDR3 sequence is 12 residues long. CDR1 MNHNS and CDR2 SASEGT come from the germline V gene. Trimming removed 8 bases at V and 1 base at J, with 7 bases between. This CDR3 is CASGVGTDTQYF. Here the CDR3 DNA reads TGTGCCAGCGGTGTGGGCACAGATACGCAGTATTTT.

About this clone: The sample holds other DNA sequences that translate to the same CDR3. CDR3 residues: CASSYGGGTYNEQFF. The CDR3 DNA reads as TGTGCCAGCAGTTACGGTGGCGGCACTTACAATGAGCAGTTCTTC. The rearrangement uses TRBV6-5 and TRBJ2-1; D is undetermined. Trimming shortened V by 2 bases and J by 4 bases, and 12 bases separated the two germline ends. The CDR3 extends over 15 amino acids. In germline, CDR1 is MNHEY, CDR2 SVGAGI.

This chain links TRBV7-2 with TRBJ2-5, with 9 bases matching TRBD2. V lost 4 bases, J lost 5 bases, and 8 bases stayed unmatched. The germline V gene has CDR1 SGHTA and CDR2 FQGNSA. This CDR3 comprises 15 residues. DNA for the CDR3: TGTGCCAGCAGCTACGTAGCGGGAGTACGGGAGACCCAGTACTTC. Encoded protein: CASSYVAGVRETQYF.

This chain links TRBV5-4 with TRBJ2-7; 7 positions agree with TRBD1. J was trimmed by 6 bases and V by 4 bases; bases with no gene match: 7. Looked up from germline, CDR1 is SGHNT and CDR2 is YYREEE (reference sequence). The CDR3 covers 13 residues. The CDR3 protein is CASSADRVSEQYF. Here the CDR3 DNA reads TGTGCCAGCAGCGCCGACAGGGTGAGCGAGCAGTACTTC.

This clone was observed once. V usage is TRBV11-2 and J usage is TRBJ2-7; D possibly corresponds to TRBD2 (6 bases). Germline-derived CDR1 and CDR2 are SGHAT and FQNNGV. The CDR3 is 15 amino acids. Trimming stripped 3 bases from V and 0 bases from J, with 12 bases between. CDR3 sequence: CASSFTSLSSYEQYF. Written as DNA, the CDR3 is TGTGCCAGCAGCTTTACTAGCTTAAGCTCCTACGAGCAGTACTTC.

This clone was counted once. Additional DNA sequences in this sample encode the identical CDR3. The rearrangement links TRBV28 to TRBJ2-7; 11 nucleotides agree with TRBD2. Germline V lookup: CDR1 MDHEN, CDR2 SYDVKM. The CDR3 length is 15 residues. The trim removed 4 bases at V and 0 bases at J, leaving 2 bases unmatched. The CDR3 DNA reads as TGTGCCAGCAGTTCTCTAGCGGGGGGCTCCTACGAGCAGTACTTC. Encoded protein: CASSSLAGGSYEQYF.

CDR3 amino acids: CASSSQLGRGTGELFF. The CDR3 nucleotides are TGTGCCAGCTCATCCCAACTAGGGCGAGGCACCGGGGAGCTGTTTTTT. The chain couples TRBV18 to TRBJ2-2, with TRBD2 as a possible D gene (5 bases). The CDR3 totals 16 residues. The germline V and J ends were trimmed by 5 bases and 4 bases, with 17 bases remaining between them. The germline gives CDR1 KGHSH, CDR2 LQKENI.